The 2 T cell receptor beta chains in this list originate from one sample, sequenced in a study of siplizumab effects on memory and regulatory T cells. Profiling relied on immunoSEQ multiplex PCR, and the TCRdb table lists in-frame clones only, not all of them. The sample yields over 90,000 clones, about 90% seen once. The sample was CD4+ T cells sorted from blood. Receptors were obtained from a human donor in good health.

The chain links TRBV5-1 to TRBJ2-7, with D unclear. Germline V gene lookup returns CDR1 SGHRS and CDR2 YFSETQ. This CDR3 region has 11 residues. V was shortened by 4 bases and J by 3 bases, with 5 bases between the two germline ends. CDR3 bases: TGCGCCAGCAGCGGATACTACGAGCAGTACTTC. Residues: CASSGYYEQYF.

This chain uses TRBV14 with TRBJ2-1; TRBD2 is a possible D gene (6 bases). Germline V CDR1 and CDR2: SGHDN, FVKESK. V lost 3 bases and J lost 10, with 10 bases in between. There are 12 residues in the CDR3. The DNA of the CDR3 is TGTGCCAGCAGCCAGGGGAGGCAGGAGCAGTTCTTC. Translation: CASSQGRQEQFF. The complete variable domain, with remaining parts taken from reference TRBV14 and TRBJ2-1, reads EAGVTQFPSHSVIEKGQTVTLRCDPISGHDNLYWYRRVMGKEIKFLLHFVKESKQDESGMPNNRFLAERTGGTYSTLKVQPAELEDSGVYFCASSQGRQEQFFGPGTRLTVL.